Listed here are 20 T cell receptor beta chains from one sample, sequenced in a study of blood T cell repertoires in COVID-19. Sequencing used immunoSEQ multiplex PCR; TCRdb keeps in-frame clones, though not all of them. The table has some 350,000 clones, roughly 86% seen once. Sequenced material: PBMCs or T cells enriched from blood (not recorded which). These TCRs come from a woman aged 25 to 39 who had recovered from COVID-19.

This chain uses TRBV28 with TRBJ1-2; D gene uncertain. Trimming cost V 5 bases and J 4 bases, with 14 bases left between them. This CDR3 is 14 amino acids long. The germline V gene has CDR1 MDHEN and CDR2 SYDVKM. The CDR3 bases are TGTGCCAGCAGTAAGGGAGGGTTAGGCTATGGCTACACCTTC. Translating gives CASSKGGLGYGYTF.

The genes are TRBV9 and TRBJ1-5, with D uncertain. The V gene lost 3 bases and the J gene lost 6 bases, with 13 bases spanning the gap. From germline, CDR1 is SGDLS and CDR2 YYNGEE. The CDR3 is 14 residues long. Here the CDR3 reads CASSEGVSGQPQHF. CDR3 nucleotides: TGTGCCAGCAGCGAGGGAGTTTCAGGTCAGCCCCAGCATTTT. The variable domain in full, completed from reference TRBV9 and TRBJ1-5, reads DSGVTQTPKHLITATGQRVTLRCSPRSGDLSVYWYQQSLDQGLQFLIQYYNGEERAKGNILERFSAQQFPDLHSELNLSSLELGDSALYFCASSEGVSGQPQHFGDGTRLSIL.

The V gene is TRBV28, the J gene TRBJ2-2, with 8 nucleotides matching TRBD1. The CDR3 runs 14 residues. Germline values: CDR1 MDHEN, CDR2 SYDVKM. The V segment lost 6 bases and the J segment 9 bases; nucleotides outside the gene matches: 9. CDR3 protein: CASRQGAGIWELFF. The CDR3 DNA sequence: TGTGCCAGCAGGCAGGGGGCGGGTATCTGGGAGCTGTTTTTT.

This chain links TRBV30 with TRBJ2-5; the D gene is possibly TRBD2 (6 bases). The V and J ends lost 8 bases and 3 bases respectively, with 10 bases between them. CDR1 is GTSNPN and CDR2 is SVGIG in the germline V gene (reference sequence). The CDR3 consists of 11 residues. The CDR3 nucleotides are TGTGCCGGAGGGAGTAAAGAGACCCAGTACTTC. This gives the protein CAGGSKETQYF.

The chain employs TRBV2 and TRBJ1-4; possible D gene TRBD1, 5 bases. The CDR3 is made up of 14 amino acids. V dropped 6 bases and J dropped 0 bases, with 8 bases sitting between them. Germline V gene data show CDR1 as SNHLY and CDR2 as FYNNEI. The CDR3 here is CASSDRPTNEKLFF. CDR3 coding DNA: TGTGCCAGCAGCGACAGACCAACTAATGAAAAACTGTTTTTT.

V and J are TRBV19 and TRBJ1-5; D ambiguous. With 6 bases removed from V and 0 bases from J, the gap between germline ends came to 15 bases. Germline V gene sequence: CDR1 LNHDA, CDR2 SQIVND (reference sequence). This CDR3 comprises 16 residues. The CDR3 region is CASSQPLVHSNQPQHF. The CDR3 DNA is TGTGCCAGTAGCCAACCCCTAGTTCATAGCAATCAGCCCCAGCATTTT.

The chain is built from TRBV7-2 and TRBJ1-4; TRBD1 matches at 7 bases. Germline V CDR1 and CDR2: SGHTA, FQGNSA. V trimming: 0 bases; J trimming: 5 bases; junction bases outside the gene matches: 12. The CDR3 has 18 amino acids. The CDR3 DNA is TGTGCCAGCAGCTTAGCTCCGCGACAGGGATGGGCCAATGAAAAACTGTTTTTT. This gives the protein CASSLAPRQGWANEKLFF.

The V gene is TRBV4-1, the J gene TRBJ1-1, with 7 bases fitting TRBD1. Germline V gives CDR1 MGHRA, CDR2 YSYEKL. The CDR3 has 15 residues. With 3 bases clipped from V and 2 bases from J, the junction kept 6 bases outside the gene matches. As DNA, the CDR3 is TGCGCCAGCAGCCAGGGCGGGACAGTAAACACTGAAGCTTTCTTT. Translated, it gives CASSQGGTVNTEAFF.

The rearrangement joins TRBV6-2 or TRBV6-3 to TRBJ2-3; weak D call: TRBD2 (6 bases). The CDR3 length is 16 residues. Germline lookup yields CDR1 MNHEY and CDR2 SVGEGT. The V end was cut by 2 bases, the J end by 2 bases, with 14 bases between. CDR3 region: CASSYPPGGVTDTQYF. As DNA, the CDR3 is TGTGCCAGCAGTTACCCCCCGGGCGGGGTCACAGATACGCAGTATTTT.

The chain employs TRBV7-2 and TRBJ2-1; 8 nucleotides line up with TRBD2. The CDR3 runs 16 residues. Germline values: CDR1 SGHTA, CDR2 FQGNSA. With V trimmed by 5 bases and J by 8 bases, 14 bases remained unmatched. DNA of the CDR3: TGTGCCAGCAGCCAAGGGGACGGGGGGGCCGGAGATGAGCAGTTCTTC. This translates into CASSQGDGGAGDEQFF.

J is TRBJ1-2 and V is TRBV19, with D hard to call. Germline CDR1 reads LNHDA; CDR2 reads SQIVND (reference sequence). Trimming left V 3 bases short and J 6 bases short, with 17 bases between. This CDR3 comprises 15 residues. CDR3 coding DNA: TGTGCCAGTAGTATGGCCCGGGAAGCTCGGAATGGCTACACCTTC. Translating gives CASSMAREARNGYTF.

The chain has TRBV19 and TRBJ2-3; D is ambiguous. The V gene's germline CDR1 is LNHDA and CDR2 SQIVND (reference sequence). CDR3 length equals 14 residues. V was trimmed by 3 bases and J by 4 bases, leaving 11 bases between them. The CDR3, as DNA: TGTGCCAGTAGTATGAGTCTCCCCCCAGATACGCAGTATTTT. Amino acids: CASSMSLPPDTQYF.

The J gene is TRBJ1-3, the V gene TRBV30; TRBD1 matches at 10 bases. This CDR3 is built from 18 residues. The V gene's germline CDR1 is GTSNPN and CDR2 SVGIG (reference sequence). J was trimmed by 0 bases and V by 1 base; bases with no gene match: 9. The CDR3: CAWSATRDRGVSGNTIYF. The CDR3 DNA is TGTGCCTGGAGTGCCACGCGGGACAGGGGTGTCTCTGGAAACACCATATATTTT.

V gene TRBV30 combines with J gene TRBJ1-5; tentative D call: TRBD1 (5 bases). Trimming stripped 2 bases from V and 1 base from J, with 12 bases between. CDR1 is GTSNPN, CDR2 SVGIG, per germline (reference sequence). The CDR3 has 15 residues. The CDR3, as DNA: TGTGCCTGGAGTCACACCAGGGAAAGCAATCAGCCCCAGCATTTT. Translated: CAWSHTRESNQPQHF. Together with reference TRBV30 and TRBJ1-5, the CDR3 gives the full variable domain: SQTIHQWPATLVQPVGSPLSLECTVEGTSNPNLYWYRQAAGRGLQLLFYSVGIGQISSEVPQNLSASRPQDRQFILSSKKLLLSDSGFYLCAWSHTRESNQPQHFGDGTRLSIL.

In its sample, this clone was seen once. The V and J genes are TRBV25-1 and TRBJ1-2, with 8 bases aligning to TRBD1. The CDR3 length is 16 residues. The V segment lost 3 bases and the J segment 8 bases; nucleotides outside the gene matches: 14. Germline V gene lookup returns CDR1 MGHDK and CDR2 SYGVNS. CDR3 residues: CASSDPIGGDRPGYTF. The CDR3 DNA sequence: TGTGCCAGCAGTGACCCCATAGGAGGGGACAGGCCAGGCTACACCTTC.

This clone has a handful of counts. The chain is built from TRBV19 and TRBJ2-1, with 7 bases lining up with TRBD2. Looked up from germline, CDR1 is LNHDA and CDR2 is SQIVND (reference sequence). This CDR3 spans 14 amino acids. With 4 bases clipped from V and 3 bases from J, the junction kept 3 bases outside the gene matches. CDR3 residues: CASSRAGFYNEQFF. DNA for the CDR3: TGTGCCAGTAGTAGAGCGGGGTTCTACAATGAGCAGTTCTTC.

J is TRBJ2-1 and V is TRBV9; 9 bases match TRBD1. The junction had 4 bases not matched to a gene; V was cut back by 3 bases and J by 3 bases. The CDR3 extends over 15 amino acids. Germline loops: CDR1 SGDLS, CDR2 YYNGEE. The chain's CDR3 is CASSADRGLYNEQFF. CDR3 DNA sequence: TGTGCCAGCAGCGCGGACAGGGGCCTCTACAATGAGCAGTTCTTC.

The genes are TRBV21-1 and TRBJ1-6; the table's D call of TRBD1 was not tested on the DNA. TRBV21-1 is a documented pseudogene. The CDR3 loop spans 18 amino acids. The CDR3 DNA is TGTGCCAGCAGCAAGGAGGGACAGATGAGCTCCTATAATTCACCCCTCCACTTT. Amino acids: CASSKEGQMSSYNSPLHF.

The chain carries TRBV7-2 and TRBJ1-1; the match to TRBD1 covers 9 bases. Germline loops: CDR1 SGHTA, CDR2 FQGNSA. Germline trimming cut 6 bases from V and 7 bases from J; bases unmatched to any gene: 3. The length of the CDR3 is 12 residues. The CDR3 DNA is TGTGCCAGCAGATTGACAGGGGGTGAAGCTTTCTTT. This sequence encodes CASRLTGGEAFF.

The V call is TRBV2, the J call TRBJ1-6, with a possible D match to TRBD1 (5 bases). V was clipped by 4 bases and J by 7 bases, with 11 bases between them. In germline, CDR1 is SNHLY, CDR2 FYNNEI. The CDR3 length is 14 residues. CDR3 in amino acids: CASSVATANSPLHF. CDR3 DNA sequence: TGTGCCAGCAGTGTTGCGACAGCAAATTCACCCCTCCACTTT. Together with reference TRBV2 and TRBJ1-6, the CDR3 gives the full variable domain: EPEVTQTPSHQVTQMGQEVILRCVPISNHLYFYWYRQILGQKVEFLVSFYNNEISEKSEIFDDQFSVERPDGSNFTLKIRSTKLEDSAMYFCASSVATANSPLHFGNGTRLTVT.